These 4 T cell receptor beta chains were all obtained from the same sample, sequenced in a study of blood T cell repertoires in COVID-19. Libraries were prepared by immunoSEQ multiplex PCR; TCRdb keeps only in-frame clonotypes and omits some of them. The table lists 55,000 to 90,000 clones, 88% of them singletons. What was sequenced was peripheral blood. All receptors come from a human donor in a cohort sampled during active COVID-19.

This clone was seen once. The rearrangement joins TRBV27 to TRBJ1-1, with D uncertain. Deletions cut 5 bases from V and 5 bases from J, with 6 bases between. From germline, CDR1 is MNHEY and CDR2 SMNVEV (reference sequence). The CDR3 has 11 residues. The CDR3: CASSTGTEAFF. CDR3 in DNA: TGTGCCAGCAGTACCGGGACTGAAGCTTTCTTT.

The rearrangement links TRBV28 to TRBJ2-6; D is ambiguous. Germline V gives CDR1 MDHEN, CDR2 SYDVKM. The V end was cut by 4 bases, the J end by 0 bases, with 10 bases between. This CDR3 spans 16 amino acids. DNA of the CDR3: TGTGCCAGCAGTTCAGGAACCAACTCTGGGGCCAACGTCCTGACTTTC. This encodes CASSSGTNSGANVLTF.

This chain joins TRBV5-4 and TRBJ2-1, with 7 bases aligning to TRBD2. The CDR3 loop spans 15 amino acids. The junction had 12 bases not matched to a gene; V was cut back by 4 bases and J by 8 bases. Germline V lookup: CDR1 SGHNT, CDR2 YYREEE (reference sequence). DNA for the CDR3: TGTGCCAGCAGCGCCCTTTGGGGGGGAGAGGATGAGCAGTTCTTC. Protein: CASSALWGGEDEQFF.

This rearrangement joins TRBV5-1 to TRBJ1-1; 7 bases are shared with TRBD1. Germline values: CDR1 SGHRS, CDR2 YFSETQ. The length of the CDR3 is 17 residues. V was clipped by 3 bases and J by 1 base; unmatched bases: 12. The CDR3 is CASSSNAGGGRNTEAFF. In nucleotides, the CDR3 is TGCGCCAGCAGCTCCAACGCAGGGGGTGGGCGGAACACTGAAGCTTTCTTT. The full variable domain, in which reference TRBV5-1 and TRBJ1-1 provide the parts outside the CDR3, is KAGVTQTPRYLIKTRGQQVTLSCSPISGHRSVSWYQQTPGQGLQFLFEYFSETQRNKGNFPGRFSGRQFSNSRSEMNVSTLELGDSALYLCASSSNAGGGRNTEAFFGQGTRLTVV.